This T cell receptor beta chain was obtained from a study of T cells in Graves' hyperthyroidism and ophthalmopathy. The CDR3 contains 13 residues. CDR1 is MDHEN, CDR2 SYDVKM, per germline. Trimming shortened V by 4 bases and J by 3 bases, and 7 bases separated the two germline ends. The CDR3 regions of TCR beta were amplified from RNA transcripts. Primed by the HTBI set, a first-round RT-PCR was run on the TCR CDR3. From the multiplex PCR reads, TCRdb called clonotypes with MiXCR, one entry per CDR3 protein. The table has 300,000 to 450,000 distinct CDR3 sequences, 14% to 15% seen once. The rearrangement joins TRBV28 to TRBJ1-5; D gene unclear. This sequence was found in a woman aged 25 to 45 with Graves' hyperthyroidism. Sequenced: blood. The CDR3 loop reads CASSSPANQPQHF. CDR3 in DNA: TGTGCCAGCAGTTCCCCCGCCAATCAGCCCCAGCATTTT.